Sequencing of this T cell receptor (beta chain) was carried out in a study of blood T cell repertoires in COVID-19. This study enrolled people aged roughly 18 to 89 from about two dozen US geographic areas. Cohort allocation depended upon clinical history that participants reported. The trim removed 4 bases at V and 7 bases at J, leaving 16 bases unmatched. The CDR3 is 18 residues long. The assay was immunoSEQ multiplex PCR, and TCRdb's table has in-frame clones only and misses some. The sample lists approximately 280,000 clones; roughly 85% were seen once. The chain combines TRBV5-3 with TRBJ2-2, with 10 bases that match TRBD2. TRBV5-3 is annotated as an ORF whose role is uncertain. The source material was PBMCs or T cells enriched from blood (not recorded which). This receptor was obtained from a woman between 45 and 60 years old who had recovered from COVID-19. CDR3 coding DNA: TGTGCCAGAAGCATTAGTCGAAAGCGGGGGGGCTTCCACGGGGAGCTGTTTTTT. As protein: CARSISRKRGGFHGELFF.